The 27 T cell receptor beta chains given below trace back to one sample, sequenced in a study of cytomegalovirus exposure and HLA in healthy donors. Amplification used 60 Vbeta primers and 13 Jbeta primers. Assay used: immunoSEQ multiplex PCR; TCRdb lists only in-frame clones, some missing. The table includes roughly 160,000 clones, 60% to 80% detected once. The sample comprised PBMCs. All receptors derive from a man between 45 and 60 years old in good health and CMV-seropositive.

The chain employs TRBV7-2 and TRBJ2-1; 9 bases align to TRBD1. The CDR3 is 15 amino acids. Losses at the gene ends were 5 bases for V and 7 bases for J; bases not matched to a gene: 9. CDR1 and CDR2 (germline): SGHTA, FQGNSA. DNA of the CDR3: TGTGCCAGCAGCCCCACGGGACAGGGCCGGAATGAGCAGTTCTTC. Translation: CASSPTGQGRNEQFF.

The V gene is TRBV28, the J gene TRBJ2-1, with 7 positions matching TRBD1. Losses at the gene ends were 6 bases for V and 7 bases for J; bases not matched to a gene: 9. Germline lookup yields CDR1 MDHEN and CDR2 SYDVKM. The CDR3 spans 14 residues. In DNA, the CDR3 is TGTGCCAGCAGGAGGGGGCCGGGACCAAATGAGCAGTTCTTC. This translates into CASRRGPGPNEQFF.

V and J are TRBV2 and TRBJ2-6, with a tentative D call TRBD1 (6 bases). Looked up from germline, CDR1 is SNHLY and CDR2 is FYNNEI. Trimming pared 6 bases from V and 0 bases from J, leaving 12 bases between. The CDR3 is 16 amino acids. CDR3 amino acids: CASSGTPSSGANVLTF. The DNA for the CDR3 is TGTGCCAGCAGCGGGACACCATCCTCTGGGGCCAACGTCCTGACTTTC.

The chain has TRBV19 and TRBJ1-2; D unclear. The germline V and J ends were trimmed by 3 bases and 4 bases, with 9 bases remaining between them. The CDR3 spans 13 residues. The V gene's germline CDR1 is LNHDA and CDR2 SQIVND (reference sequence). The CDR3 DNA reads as TGTGCCAGTAGTATCTCTTCCTCCTATGGCTACACCTTC. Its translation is CASSISSSYGYTF.

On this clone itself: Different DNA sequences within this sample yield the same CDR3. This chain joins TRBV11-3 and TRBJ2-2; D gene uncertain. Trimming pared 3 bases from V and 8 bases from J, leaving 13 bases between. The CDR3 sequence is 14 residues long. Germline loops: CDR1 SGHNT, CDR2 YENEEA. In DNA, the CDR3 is TGTGCCAGCAGCTTGTCAGGCAGCACTGGGGAGCTGTTTTTT. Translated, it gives CASSLSGSTGELFF.

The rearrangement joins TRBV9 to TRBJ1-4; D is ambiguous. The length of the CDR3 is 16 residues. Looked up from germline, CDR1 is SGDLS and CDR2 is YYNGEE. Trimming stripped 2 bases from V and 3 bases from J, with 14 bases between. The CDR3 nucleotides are TGTGCCAGCAGCGTTACACCCCTCGCGGCTAATGAAAAACTGTTTTTT. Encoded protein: CASSVTPLAANEKLFF.

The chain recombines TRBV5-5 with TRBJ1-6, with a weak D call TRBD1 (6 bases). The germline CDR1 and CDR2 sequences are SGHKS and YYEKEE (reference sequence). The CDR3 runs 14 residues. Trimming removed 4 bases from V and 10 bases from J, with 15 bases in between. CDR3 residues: CASSPTGSPSPLHF. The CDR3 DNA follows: TGTGCCAGCAGCCCGACAGGATCCCCCTCACCCCTCCACTTT.

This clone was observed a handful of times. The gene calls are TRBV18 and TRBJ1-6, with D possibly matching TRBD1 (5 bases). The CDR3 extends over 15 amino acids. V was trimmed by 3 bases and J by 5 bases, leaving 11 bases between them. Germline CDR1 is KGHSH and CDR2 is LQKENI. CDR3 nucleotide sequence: TGTGCCAGCTCACCCGACAGTATGAATAATTCACCCCTCCACTTT. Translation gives CASSPDSMNNSPLHF.

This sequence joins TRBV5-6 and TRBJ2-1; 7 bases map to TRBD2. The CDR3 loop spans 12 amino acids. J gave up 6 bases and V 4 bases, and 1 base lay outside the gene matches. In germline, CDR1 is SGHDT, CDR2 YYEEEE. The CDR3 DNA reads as TGTGCCAGCAGCGGACTAGGCAATGAGCAGTTCTTC. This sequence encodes CASSGLGNEQFF. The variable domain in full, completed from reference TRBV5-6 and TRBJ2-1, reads DAGVTQSPTHLIKTRGQQVTLRCSPKSGHDTVSWYQQALGQGPQFIFQYYEEEERQRGNFPDRFSGHQFPNYSSELNVNALLLGDSALYLCASSGLGNEQFFGPGTRLTVL.

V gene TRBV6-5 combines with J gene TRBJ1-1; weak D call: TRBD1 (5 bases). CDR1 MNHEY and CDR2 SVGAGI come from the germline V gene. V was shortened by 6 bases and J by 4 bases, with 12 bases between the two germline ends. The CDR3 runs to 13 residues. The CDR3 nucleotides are TGTGCCAGCAGATCGGACACGAGCACTGAAGCTTTCTTT. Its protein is CASRSDTSTEAFF.

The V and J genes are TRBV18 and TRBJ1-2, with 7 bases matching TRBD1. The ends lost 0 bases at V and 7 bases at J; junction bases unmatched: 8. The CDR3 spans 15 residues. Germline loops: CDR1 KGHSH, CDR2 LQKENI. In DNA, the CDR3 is TGTGCCAGCTCACCACCGAACCGCCGACAGGGTGGCTACACCTTC. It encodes CASSPPNRRQGGYTF.

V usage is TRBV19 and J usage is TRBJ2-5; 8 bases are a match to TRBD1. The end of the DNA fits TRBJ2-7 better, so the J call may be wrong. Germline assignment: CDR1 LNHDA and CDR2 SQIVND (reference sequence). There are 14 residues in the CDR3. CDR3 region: CASSLGTGAYEQYF. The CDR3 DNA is TGTGCCAGTAGTCTTGGGACAGGAGCCTACGAGCAGTACTTC.

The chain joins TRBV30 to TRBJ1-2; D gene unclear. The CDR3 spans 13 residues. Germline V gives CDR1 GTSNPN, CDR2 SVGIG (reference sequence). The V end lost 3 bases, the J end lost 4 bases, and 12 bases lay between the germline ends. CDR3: CAWRAVAGYGYTF. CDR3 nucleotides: TGTGCCTGGAGGGCCGTGGCGGGCTATGGCTACACCTTC. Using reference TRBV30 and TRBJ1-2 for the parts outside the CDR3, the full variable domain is SQTIHQWPATLVQPVGSPLSLECTVEGTSNPNLYWYRQAAGRGLQLLFYSVGIGQISSEVPQNLSASRPQDRQFILSSKKLLLSDSGFYLCAWRAVAGYGYTFGSGTRLTVV.

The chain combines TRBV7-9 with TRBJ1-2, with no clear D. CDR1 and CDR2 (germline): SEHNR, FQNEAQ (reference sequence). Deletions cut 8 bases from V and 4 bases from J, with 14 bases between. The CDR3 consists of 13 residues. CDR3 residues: CASRNSSFYGYTF. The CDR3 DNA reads TGTGCCAGCCGAAACTCTTCCTTCTATGGCTACACCTTC.

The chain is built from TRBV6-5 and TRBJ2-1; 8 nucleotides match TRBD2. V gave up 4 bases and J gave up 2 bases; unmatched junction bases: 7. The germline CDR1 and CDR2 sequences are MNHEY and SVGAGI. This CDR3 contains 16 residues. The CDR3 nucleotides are TGTGCCAGCAGTTCCGAAGCGGGGGCCACCTACAATGAGCAGTTCTTC. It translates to CASSSEAGATYNEQFF.

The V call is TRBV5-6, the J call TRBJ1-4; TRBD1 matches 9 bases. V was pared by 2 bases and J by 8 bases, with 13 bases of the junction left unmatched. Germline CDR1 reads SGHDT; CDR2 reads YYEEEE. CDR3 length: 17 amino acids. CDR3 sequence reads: CASSLNRDRVLREKLFF. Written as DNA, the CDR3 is TGTGCCAGCAGCTTAAACCGGGACAGGGTTCTTCGGGAAAAACTGTTTTTT.

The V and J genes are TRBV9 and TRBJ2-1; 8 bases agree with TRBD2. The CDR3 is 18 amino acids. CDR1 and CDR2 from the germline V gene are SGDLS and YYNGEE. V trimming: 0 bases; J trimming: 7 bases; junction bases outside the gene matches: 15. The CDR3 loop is CASSVASPSAGGVNEQFF. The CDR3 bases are TGTGCCAGCAGCGTAGCTTCGCCTAGCGCGGGGGGAGTTAATGAGCAGTTCTTC.

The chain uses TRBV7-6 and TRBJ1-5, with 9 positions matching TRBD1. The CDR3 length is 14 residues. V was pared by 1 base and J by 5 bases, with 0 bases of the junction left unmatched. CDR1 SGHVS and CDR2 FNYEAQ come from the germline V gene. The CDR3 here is CASSLGTGDQPQHF. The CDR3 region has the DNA TGTGCCAGCAGCTTAGGGACAGGGGATCAGCCCCAGCATTTT.

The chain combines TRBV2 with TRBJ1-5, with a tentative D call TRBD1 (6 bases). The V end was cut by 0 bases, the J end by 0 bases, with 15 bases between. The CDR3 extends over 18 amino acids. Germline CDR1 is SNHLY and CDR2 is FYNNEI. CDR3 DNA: TGTGCCAGCAGTGAAGCGACAGGAAAATTTTATAGCAATCAGCCCCAGCATTTT. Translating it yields CASSEATGKFYSNQPQHF. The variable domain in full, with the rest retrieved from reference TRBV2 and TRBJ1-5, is EPEVTQTPSHQVTQMGQEVILRCVPISNHLYFYWYRQILGQKVEFLVSFYNNEISEKSEIFDDQFSVERPDGSNFTLKIRSTKLEDSAMYFCASSEATGKFYSNQPQHFGDGTRLSIL.

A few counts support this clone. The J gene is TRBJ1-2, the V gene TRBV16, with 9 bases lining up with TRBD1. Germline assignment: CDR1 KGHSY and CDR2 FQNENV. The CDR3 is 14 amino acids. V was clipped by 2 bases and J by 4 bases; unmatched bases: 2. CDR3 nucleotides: TGTGCCAGCAGCCAAGTGACAGGGGGCTATGGCTACACCTTC. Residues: CASSQVTGGYGYTF.

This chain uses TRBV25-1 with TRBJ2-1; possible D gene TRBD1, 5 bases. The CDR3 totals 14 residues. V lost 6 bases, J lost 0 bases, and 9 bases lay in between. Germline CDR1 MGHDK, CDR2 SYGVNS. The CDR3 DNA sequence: TGTGCCAGCAGCCCAGGGTACTCCTACAATGAGCAGTTCTTC. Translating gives CASSPGYSYNEQFF.

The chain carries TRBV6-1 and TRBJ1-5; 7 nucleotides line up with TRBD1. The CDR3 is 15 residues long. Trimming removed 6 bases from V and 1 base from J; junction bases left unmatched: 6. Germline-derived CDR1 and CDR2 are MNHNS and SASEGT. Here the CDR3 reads CASRWTGRSNQPQHF. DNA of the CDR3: TGTGCCAGCAGGTGGACAGGTCGCAGCAATCAGCCCCAGCATTTT.

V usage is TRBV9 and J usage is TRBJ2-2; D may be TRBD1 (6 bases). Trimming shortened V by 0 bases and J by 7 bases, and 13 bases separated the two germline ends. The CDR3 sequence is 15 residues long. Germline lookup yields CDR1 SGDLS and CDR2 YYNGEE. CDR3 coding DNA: TGTGCCAGCAGCGTAGATCCAGGGGTGGGCGGGGAGCTGTTTTTT. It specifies CASSVDPGVGGELFF. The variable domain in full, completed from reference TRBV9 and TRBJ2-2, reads DSGVTQTPKHLITATGQRVTLRCSPRSGDLSVYWYQQSLDQGLQFLIQYYNGEERAKGNILERFSAQQFPDLHSELNLSSLELGDSALYFCASSVDPGVGGELFFGEGSRLTVL.

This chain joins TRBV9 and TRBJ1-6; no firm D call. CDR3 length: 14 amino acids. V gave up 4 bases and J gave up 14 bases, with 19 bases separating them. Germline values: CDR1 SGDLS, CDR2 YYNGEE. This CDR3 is CASSPRSAPTALHF. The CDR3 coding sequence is TGTGCCAGCAGCCCCCGCAGCGCGCCGACGGCCCTCCACTTT.

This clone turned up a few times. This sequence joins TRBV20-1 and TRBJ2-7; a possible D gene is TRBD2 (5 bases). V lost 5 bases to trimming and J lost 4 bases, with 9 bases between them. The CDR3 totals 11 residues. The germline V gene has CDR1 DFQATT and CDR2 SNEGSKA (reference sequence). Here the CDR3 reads CSAGEMYEQYF. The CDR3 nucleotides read TGCAGTGCTGGGGAGATGTACGAGCAGTACTTC.

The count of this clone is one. The CDR3 nucleotides are TGTGCCTGGAGGGGGCTCTCCCAAGAGACCCAGTACTTC. This translates into CAWRGLSQETQYF. The V and J genes are TRBV30 and TRBJ2-5; perhaps TRBD1 as D (5 bases). Germline V gives CDR1 GTSNPN, CDR2 SVGIG (reference sequence). Trimming left V 3 bases short and J 1 base short, with 9 bases between. The CDR3 contains 13 residues.

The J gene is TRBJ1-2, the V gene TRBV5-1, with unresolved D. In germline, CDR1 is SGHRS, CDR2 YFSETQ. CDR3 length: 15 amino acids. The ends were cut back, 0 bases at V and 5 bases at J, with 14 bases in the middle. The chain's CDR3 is CASSLDGLTLYGYTF. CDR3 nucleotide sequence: TGCGCCAGCAGCTTGGATGGGCTCACGCTTTATGGCTACACCTTC.